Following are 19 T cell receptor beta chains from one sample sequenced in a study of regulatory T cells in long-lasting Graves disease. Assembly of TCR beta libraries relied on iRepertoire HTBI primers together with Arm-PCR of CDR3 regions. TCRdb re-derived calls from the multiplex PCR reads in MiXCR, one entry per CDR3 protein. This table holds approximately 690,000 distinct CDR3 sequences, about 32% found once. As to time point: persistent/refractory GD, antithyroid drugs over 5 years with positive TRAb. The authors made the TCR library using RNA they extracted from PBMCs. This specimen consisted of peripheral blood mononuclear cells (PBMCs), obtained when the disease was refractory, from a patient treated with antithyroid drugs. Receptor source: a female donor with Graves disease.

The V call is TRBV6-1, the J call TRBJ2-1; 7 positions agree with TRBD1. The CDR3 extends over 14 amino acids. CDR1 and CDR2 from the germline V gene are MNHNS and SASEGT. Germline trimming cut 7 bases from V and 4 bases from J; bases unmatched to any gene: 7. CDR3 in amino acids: CASTTGQSYNEQFF. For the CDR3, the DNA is TGTGCCAGCACGACGGGACAGTCATACAATGAGCAGTTCTTC.

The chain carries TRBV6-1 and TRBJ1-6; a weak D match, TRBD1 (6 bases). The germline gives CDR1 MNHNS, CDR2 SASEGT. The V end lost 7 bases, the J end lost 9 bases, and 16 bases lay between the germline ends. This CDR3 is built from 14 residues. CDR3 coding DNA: TGTGCCAGCACCCCAGGGGAGGGGAGTTCACCCCTCCACTTT. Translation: CASTPGEGSSPLHF.

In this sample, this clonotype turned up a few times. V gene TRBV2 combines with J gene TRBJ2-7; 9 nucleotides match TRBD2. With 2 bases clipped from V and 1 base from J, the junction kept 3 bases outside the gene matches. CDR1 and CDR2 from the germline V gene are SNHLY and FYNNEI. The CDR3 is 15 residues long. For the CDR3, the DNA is TGTGCCAGCAGTGAAAATAGCGGGAGTTCCTACGAGCAGTACTTC. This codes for CASSENSGSSYEQYF.

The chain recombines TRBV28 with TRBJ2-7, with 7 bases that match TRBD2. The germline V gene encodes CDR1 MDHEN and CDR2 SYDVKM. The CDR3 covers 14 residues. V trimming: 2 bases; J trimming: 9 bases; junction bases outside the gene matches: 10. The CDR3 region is CASSLAGTIVAQYF. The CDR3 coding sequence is TGTGCCAGCAGTTTAGCCGGGACTATAGTTGCGCAGTACTTC. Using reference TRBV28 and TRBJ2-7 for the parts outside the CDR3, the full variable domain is DVKVTQSSRYLVKRTGEKVFLECVQDMDHENMFWYRQDPGLGLRLIYFSYDVKMKEKGDIPEGYSVSREKKERFSLILESASTNQTSMYLCASSLAGTIVAQYFGPGTRLTVT.

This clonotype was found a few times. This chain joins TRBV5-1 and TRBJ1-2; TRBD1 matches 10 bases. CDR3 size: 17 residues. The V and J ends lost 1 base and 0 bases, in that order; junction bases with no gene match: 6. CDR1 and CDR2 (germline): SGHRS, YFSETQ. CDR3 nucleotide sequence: TGCGCCAGCAGCTTGAGACAGGGGGCCAGAGCTAACTATGGCTACACCTTC. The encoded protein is CASSLRQGARANYGYTF.

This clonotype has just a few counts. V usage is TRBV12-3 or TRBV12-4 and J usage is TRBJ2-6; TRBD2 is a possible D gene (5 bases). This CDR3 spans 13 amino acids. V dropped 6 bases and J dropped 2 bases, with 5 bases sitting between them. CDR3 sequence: CASRLAGANVLTF. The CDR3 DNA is TGTGCCAGCAGACTAGCTGGGGCCAACGTCCTGACTTTC.

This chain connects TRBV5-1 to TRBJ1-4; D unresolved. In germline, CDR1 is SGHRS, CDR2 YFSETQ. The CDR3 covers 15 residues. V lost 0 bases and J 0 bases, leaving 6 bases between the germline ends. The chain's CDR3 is CASSLEPSTNEKLFF. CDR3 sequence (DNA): TGCGCCAGCAGCTTGGAACCGTCAACTAATGAAAAACTGTTTTTT.

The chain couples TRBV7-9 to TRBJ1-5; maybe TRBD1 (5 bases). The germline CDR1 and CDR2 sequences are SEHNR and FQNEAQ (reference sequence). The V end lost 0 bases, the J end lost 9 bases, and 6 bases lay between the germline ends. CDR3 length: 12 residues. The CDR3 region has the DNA TGTGCCAGCAGCTTAGCGCAGGGGCCCCAGCATTTT. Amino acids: CASSLAQGPQHF.

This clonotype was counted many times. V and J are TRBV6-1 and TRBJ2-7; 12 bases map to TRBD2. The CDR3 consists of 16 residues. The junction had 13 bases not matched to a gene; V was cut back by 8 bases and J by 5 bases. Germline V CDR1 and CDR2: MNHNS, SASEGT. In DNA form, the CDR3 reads TGTGCCAGCTTCCTAGCGGGAGGGCCCTCAAGGAACGAGCAGTACTTC. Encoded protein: CASFLAGGPSRNEQYF.

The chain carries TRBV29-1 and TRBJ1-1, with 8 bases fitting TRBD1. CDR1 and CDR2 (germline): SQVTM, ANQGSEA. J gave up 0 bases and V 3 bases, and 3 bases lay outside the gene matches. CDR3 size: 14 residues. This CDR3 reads CSVEWTGLNTEAFF. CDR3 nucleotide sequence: TGCAGCGTTGAGTGGACAGGGTTGAACACTGAAGCTTTCTTT. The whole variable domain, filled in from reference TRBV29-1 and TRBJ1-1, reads SAVISQKPSRDICQRGTSLTIQCQVDSQVTMMFWYRQQPGQSLTLIATANQGSEATYESGFVIDKFPISRPNLTFSTLTVSNMSPEDSSIYLCSVEWTGLNTEAFFGQGTRLTVV.

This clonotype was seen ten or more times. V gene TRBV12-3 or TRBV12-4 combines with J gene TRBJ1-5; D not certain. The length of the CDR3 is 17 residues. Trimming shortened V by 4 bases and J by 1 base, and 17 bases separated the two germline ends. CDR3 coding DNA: TGTGCCAGCAGTTATGGGAAGTCCGGAATGAGCAATCAGCCCCAGCATTTT. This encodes CASSYGKSGMSNQPQHF.

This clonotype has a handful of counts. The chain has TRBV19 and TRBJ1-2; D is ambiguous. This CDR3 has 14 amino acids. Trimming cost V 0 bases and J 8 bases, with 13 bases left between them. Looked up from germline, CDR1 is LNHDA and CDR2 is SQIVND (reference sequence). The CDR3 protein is CASSIDPGIWGYTF. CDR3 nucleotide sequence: TGTGCCAGTAGTATAGATCCCGGGATTTGGGGCTACACCTTC.

The CDR3 sequence is CASSPIAGGSYEQYF. The CDR3 DNA is TGTGCCAGCAGTCCCATAGCGGGAGGTTCGTACGAGCAGTACTTC. This chain uses TRBV25-1 with TRBJ2-7; 10 bases are shared with TRBD2. CDR3 size: 15 residues. With V trimmed by 5 bases and J by 4 bases, 8 bases remained unmatched. Germline V CDR1 and CDR2: MGHDK, SYGVNS.

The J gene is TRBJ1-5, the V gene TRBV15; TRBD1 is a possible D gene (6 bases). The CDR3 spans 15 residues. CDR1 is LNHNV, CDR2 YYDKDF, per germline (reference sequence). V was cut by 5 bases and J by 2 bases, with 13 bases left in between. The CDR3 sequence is CATSLDRRGNQPQHF. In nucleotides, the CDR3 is TGTGCCACCAGCCTGGACAGAAGGGGCAATCAGCCCCAGCATTTT.

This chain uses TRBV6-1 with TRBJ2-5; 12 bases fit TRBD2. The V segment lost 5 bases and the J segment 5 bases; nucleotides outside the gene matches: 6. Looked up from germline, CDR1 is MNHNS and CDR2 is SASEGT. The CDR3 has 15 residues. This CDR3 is CASSPGLAGPETQYF. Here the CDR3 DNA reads TGTGCCAGCAGTCCCGGACTAGCGGGACCTGAGACCCAGTACTTC.

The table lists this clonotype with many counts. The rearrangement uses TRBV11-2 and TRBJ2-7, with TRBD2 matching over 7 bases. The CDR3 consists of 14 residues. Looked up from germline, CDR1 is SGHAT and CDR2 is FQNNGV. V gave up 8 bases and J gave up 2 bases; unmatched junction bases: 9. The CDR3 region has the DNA TGTGCCAGCTCACCGACGGGGGGTACCTACGAGCAGTACTTC. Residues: CASSPTGGTYEQYF.

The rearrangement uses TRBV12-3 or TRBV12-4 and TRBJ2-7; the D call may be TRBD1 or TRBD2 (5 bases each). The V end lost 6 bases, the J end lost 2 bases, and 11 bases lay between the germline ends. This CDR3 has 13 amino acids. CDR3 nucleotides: TGTGCCAGCAGCACGGGACCGACCTACGAGCAGTACTTC. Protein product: CASSTGPTYEQYF.

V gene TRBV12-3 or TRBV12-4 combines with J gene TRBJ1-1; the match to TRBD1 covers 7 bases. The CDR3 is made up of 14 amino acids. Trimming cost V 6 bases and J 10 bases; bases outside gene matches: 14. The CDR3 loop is CASSLDRAGYRAFF. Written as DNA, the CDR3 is TGTGCCAGCAGCCTCGACAGGGCCGGCTACCGAGCTTTCTTT.

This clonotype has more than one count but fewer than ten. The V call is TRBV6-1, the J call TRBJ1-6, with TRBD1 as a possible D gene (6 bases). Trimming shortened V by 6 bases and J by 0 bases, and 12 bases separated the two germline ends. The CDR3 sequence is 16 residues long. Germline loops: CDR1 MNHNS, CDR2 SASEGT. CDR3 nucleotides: TGTGCCAGCAGGACCACAGGGAGCTCCTATAATTCACCCCTCCACTTT. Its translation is CASRTTGSSYNSPLHF.